The clone carrying this T cell receptor beta chain showed up many times. The antigen remains undetermined. The CDR3 consists of 14 residues. CDR1 ENHRY and CDR2 SYGVKD come from the germline V gene. The J segment lost 9 bases and the V segment lost 2 bases, leaving 4 bases of the junction unmatched. TCRdb reanalysed the 5' RACE reads using MiXCR and keeps one entry per CDR3 protein. The repertoire holds hundreds of thousands of distinct CDR3 sequences, with under 15% as singletons. These data originate in a study of T cells after yellow fever vaccination. Study-level results: The secondary response showed a weaker magnitude and a faster peak, day 5 versus 15. Most clones from primary vaccination resurfaced after the booster (nearly 97% CD4, around 91% CD8).

This chain links TRBV10-3 with TRBJ1-6; 7 bases align to TRBD1. The sequence came from a man between 18 and 35 years old who received the YFV17D yellow fever vaccine. This specimen consisted of CD4+ T cells sorted from PBMCs, obtained 15 days after the yellow fever booster vaccination. CDR3 amino acids: CAISERGQSSPLHF. CDR3 bases: TGTGCCATCAGTGAGCGGGGACAGTCTTCACCCCTCCACTTT.